This T cell receptor beta chain was captured in a study of shared clonotypes between healthy human individuals. Only in-frame clones appear in the TCRdb table, and some are missing; sequencing was by immunoSEQ multiplex PCR. The sample has millions of clones; approximately 93% are singletons. The CDR3 runs to 18 residues. J lost 0 bases, V lost 5 bases, and 11 bases had no gene match. The germline CDR1 and CDR2 sequences are MRHNA and SNTAGT. Points on this clone: Antigen: not known.

General study points: At large depth, rarefaction still showed sorted-subset sequencing to be incomplete. In several donors, about 5% of naive CD4 clonotypes appeared in common. A small donor pool kept down the genetic and exposure-history diversity that was represented.

Naive CD45RA+ and memory CD45RA-negative subsets were split from CD4+ cells. The sequence was collected from a man aged 18-30 years in good health. Some clones in this sample may be carry-over from other donors' samples. Input material: naive CD4+ T cells from PBMCs. The subset here: CD45RA+ positively selected. The rearrangement links TRBV6-4 to TRBJ1-3; 9 bases match TRBD1. The CDR3 region is CASSLSGTGRLSGNTIYF. The CDR3 DNA follows: TGTGCCAGCAGTTTGTCCGGGACAGGGCGCCTCTCTGGAAACACCATATATTTT.